The rows below give T cell receptor beta chains drawn from one sample of a study of blood T cell repertoires in COVID-19. Libraries were prepared by immunoSEQ multiplex PCR; TCRdb keeps only in-frame clonotypes and omits some of them. Among 350,000 to 450,000 clones, 70% to 90% were seen once, and the ten largest hold roughly 7.2%. The source material was peripheral blood. The receptors were gathered from a woman in her sixties with COVID-19, enrolled during active disease. Each CDR3 is given with its conserved first and last residue. D genes are given only for firm matches. Expanded clones are given a class, and other clones once, few, many or no size at all.

clone_size,v_call,d_call,j_call,cdr3_aa,cdr3_nt
.,TRBV18,TRBD1,TRBJ1-2,CASSPQDRGKGYTF,TGTGCCAGCTCACCCCAGGACAGGGGGAAAGGCTACACCTTC
.,TRBV6-1,TRBD1,TRBJ2-5,CASSELTGYQETQYF,TGTGCCAGCAGTGAACTGACAGGGTACCAAGAGACCCAGTACTTC
once,TRBV7-2,TRBD2,TRBJ2-3,CASSLGTGGDTQYF,TGTGCCAGCAGCCTGGGCACGGGAGGAGATACGCAGTATTTT
many,TRBV27,TRBD1,TRBJ2-7,CASRPKGEAATGNYEQYF,TGTGCCAGCAGACCCAAAGGAGAGGCCGCGACAGGGAACTACGAGCAGTACTTC
.,TRBV4-1,.,TRBJ2-3,CASSQDFEYADTQYF,TGCGCCAGCAGCCAAGATTTTGAGTATGCAGATACGCAGTATTTT
once,TRBV12-3/TRBV12-4,.,TRBJ2-5,CASSDYGTQYF,TGTGCCAGCAGTGACTATGGGACCCAGTACTTC
.,TRBV7-2,.,TRBJ1-5,CASSLAGEILLSNQPQHF,TGTGCCAGCAGCTTAGCCGGAGAAATCCTACTAAGCAATCAGCCCCAGCATTTT
.,TRBV11-2,.,TRBJ2-7,CASSPRGAGWSYEQYF,TGTGCCAGCAGCCCCAGGGGAGCAGGGTGGTCCTACGAGCAGTACTTC
.,TRBV30,.,TRBJ1-3,CAWSLRTQSSGNTIYF,TGTGCCTGGAGTCTTCGGACTCAGAGCTCTGGAAACACCATATATTTT
.,TRBV5-4,TRBD2,TRBJ2-3,CASRIGLAGGSDTQYF,TGTGCCAGCAGGATCGGACTAGCGGGGGGATCAGATACGCAGTATTTT
once,TRBV7-9,TRBD2,TRBJ2-1,CASSYASGGANEQFF,TGTGCCAGCAGCTATGCGAGCGGGGGGGCCAATGAGCAGTTCTTC
.,TRBV4-2,.,TRBJ1-4,CASSPTGRGDEKLFF,TGTGCCAGCAGCCCGACAGGACGTGGGGACGAAAAACTGTTTTTT
.,TRBV9,TRBD1,TRBJ2-3,CASSQDRGTDTQYF,TGTGCCAGCAGTCAGGACAGGGGCACAGATACGCAGTATTTT
.,TRBV2,.,TRBJ1-4,CASSERAGAEKLFF,TGTGCCAGCAGTGAGCGGGCAGGTGCTGAAAAACTGTTTTTT
few,TRBV11-2,TRBD1,TRBJ1-2,CASSLLGTGGNGYTF,TGTGCCAGCAGCTTGTTGGGGACAGGGGGTAATGGCTACACCTTC
.,TRBV25-1,TRBD1,TRBJ1-6,CASSDPATGSNSPLHF,TGTGCCAGCAGTGACCCCGCGACAGGGAGCAATTCACCCCTCCACTTT
.,TRBV6-1,.,TRBJ1-5,CASSEGRGKSAQPQHF,TGTGCCAGCAGTGAAGGAAGAGGGAAGTCAGCTCAGCCCCAGCATTTT
.,TRBV7-3,TRBD1,TRBJ2-5,CASSLWGTERETQYF,TGTGCCAGCAGCTTATGGGGGACAGAAAGAGAGACCCAGTACTTC
.,TRBV5-6,.,TRBJ1-2,CASSLRGSRSNYGYTF,TGTGCCAGCAGCTTGAGGGGTTCTCGCTCTAACTATGGCTACACCTTC
.,TRBV7-9,.,TRBJ1-1,CASSSLELFSGKGTEAFF,TGTGCCAGCAGCTCCCTGGAGTTGTTTTCAGGGAAGGGAACTGAAGCTTTCTTT
.,TRBV4-3,.,TRBJ2-3,CASSQVTSTDTQYF,TGCGCCAGCAGCCAAGTTACTAGCACAGATACGCAGTATTTT
.,TRBV5-1,.,TRBJ1-2,CASSLAQANYGYTF,TGCGCCAGCAGCTTGGCGCAGGCTAACTATGGCTACACCTTC
.,TRBV5-1,TRBD1,TRBJ1-2,CASSPGDRLYGYTF,TGCGCCAGCAGCCCTGGGGACAGACTCTATGGCTACACCTTC
.,TRBV27,TRBD2,TRBJ2-7,CASSLRRGTYEQYF,TGTGCCAGCAGTTTGAGGCGGGGGACCTACGAGCAGTACTTC
.,TRBV23-1,.,TRBJ2-1,CASRAGRSSYNEQFF,TGCGCCAGCAGGGCTGGCCGGAGCTCCTACAATGAGCAGTTCTTC
few,TRBV5-6,.,TRBJ2-2,CASSLGGLNTGELFF,TGTGCCAGCAGCTTGGGAGGCTTGAACACCGGGGAGCTGTTTTTT